Sequencing of this TCR beta chain was carried out in a study of technical replicates of blood from several donors. TCRdb's table, derived via immunoSEQ multiplex PCR, lists solely in-frame clones and lacks some. The sample carries about 76,000 clones, about 91% recorded once. CDR3 length: 13 amino acids. V lost 4 bases and J lost 5, with 12 bases in between. Per the germline V gene, CDR1 is SGHDT and CDR2 is YYEEEE. The origin of this receptor is a human donor in good health. The sequenced sample was T cells isolated from PBMCs. The rearrangement joins TRBV5-6 to TRBJ2-5; D may be TRBD2 (6 bases). The DNA of the CDR3 is TGTGCCAGCAGCCTCAGGGACTCGGAGACCCAGTACTTC. This encodes CASSLRDSETQYF.